This entry is about one T cell receptor (beta chain). Being one base from a much bigger clone, this may be a read error. TCRdb redid the calling of the RT-PCR reads with MiXCR, one entry per CDR3 protein. The data hold 500,000 to 550,000 distinct CDR3 sequences, with around a quarter observed a single time. These data come from a study of response to subunit inactivated influenza vaccine. The CDR3 extends over 16 amino acids. CDR1 and CDR2 from the germline V gene are MNHEY and SVGAGI. J lost 0 bases, V lost 6 bases, and 7 bases had no gene match. These data are also associated with another study on T cells expressing NK-cell markers. That source adds: A 5'RACE template switching approach incorporating UMIs was used to make TCR beta cDNA.

The source of this sequence is a man in his forties or fifties who received an inactivated influenza vaccine. The material sequenced was CD4+ T cells sorted from PBMCs, taken roughly 12 days after vaccination. V and J are TRBV6-5 and TRBJ2-1, with 8 positions matching TRBD2. The CDR3 nucleotides read TGTGCCAGCAGCCGGACTAGCAGACCCTCCTACAATGAGCAGTTCTTC. Its translation: CASSRTSRPSYNEQFF.